These 10 T cell receptor beta chains were sequenced from one sample in a study of T cell changes during pregnancy in multiple sclerosis. Sequenced by immunoSEQ multiplex PCR; TCRdb stores in-frame clones only, minus some. The sample contains some 41,000 clones, 80% to 90% of which appear only once. This specimen was CD4+ T cells from peripheral blood mononuclear cells, taken after pregnancy. These receptor sequences come from a female donor with multiple sclerosis, enrolled in a pregnancy study.

The chain joins TRBV18 to TRBJ1-4; D not resolved. V gave up 3 bases and J gave up 0 bases, with 5 bases separating them. This CDR3 is built from 14 residues. CDR1 and CDR2 from the germline V gene are KGHSH and LQKENI. CDR3 DNA sequence: TGTGCCAGCTCACCTACAACAACTAATGAAAAACTGTTTTTT. This codes for CASSPTTTNEKLFF.

To note about this clone: The same CDR3 can be traced to other DNA sequences in this sample. The V call is TRBV5-4, the J call TRBJ2-5; TRBD2 aligns across 8 bases. Germline V lookup: CDR1 SGHNT, CDR2 YYREEE (reference sequence). This CDR3 spans 14 amino acids. J lost 4 bases, V lost 0 bases, and 2 bases had no gene match. CDR3 sequence (DNA): TGTGCCAGCAGCTTGGCCGGGGGGGGAGAGACCCAGTACTTC. This gives the protein CASSLAGGGETQYF.

This sequence joins TRBV18 and TRBJ1-2; unclear D gene. Germline V CDR1 and CDR2: KGHSH, LQKENI. This CDR3 comprises 11 residues. The V end lost 5 bases, the J end lost 8 bases, and 9 bases lay between the germline ends. In nucleotides, the CDR3 is TGTGCCAGCTCAGGGTCGGAGGGCTACACCTTC. As protein: CASSGSEGYTF.

This clone was counted a single time. V is TRBV4-2 and J is TRBJ1-2; 7 nucleotides align to TRBD1. V dropped 0 bases and J dropped 3; count of bases not matched to a gene: 4. CDR3 length: 15 amino acids. Germline values: CDR1 LGHNA, CDR2 YNFKEQ. CDR3 bases: TGTGCCAGCAGCCAAGATAACAGGGGAGACTATGGCTACACCTTC. This encodes CASSQDNRGDYGYTF.

The chain employs TRBV5-1 and TRBJ2-3; TRBD2 is a possible D gene (5 bases). V shed 2 bases and J shed 2 bases, with 12 bases lying between them. Germline values: CDR1 SGHRS, CDR2 YFSETQ. The CDR3 contains 15 residues. CDR3 coding DNA: TGCGCCAGCAGCTTCTCCCTAGCAAACACAGATACGCAGTATTTT. Protein sequence: CASSFSLANTDTQYF.

This clone was observed a single time. The V and J genes are TRBV19 and TRBJ2-5, with D maybe TRBD1 (6 bases). The germline V and J ends were trimmed by 5 bases and 4 bases, with 8 bases remaining between them. The CDR3 extends over 12 amino acids. From germline, CDR1 is LNHDA and CDR2 SQIVND (reference sequence). The CDR3 DNA follows: TGTGCCAGTAGTGAGGACAGAGAGACCCAGTACTTC. Residues: CASSEDRETQYF.

The V call is TRBV28, the J call TRBJ1-4; D remains unclear. The CDR3 extends over 17 amino acids. Germline CDR1 reads MDHEN; CDR2 reads SYDVKM. The ends were cut back, 3 bases at V and 8 bases at J, with 22 bases in the middle. The DNA for the CDR3 is TGTGCCAGCAGTTTCCTAGGTAGATGGAACCCAAACGAAAAACTGTTTTTT. Its translation: CASSFLGRWNPNEKLFF. The variable domain in full, with the rest retrieved from reference TRBV28 and TRBJ1-4, is DVKVTQSSRYLVKRTGEKVFLECVQDMDHENMFWYRQDPGLGLRLIYFSYDVKMKEKGDIPEGYSVSREKKERFSLILESASTNQTSMYLCASSFLGRWNPNEKLFFGSGTQLSVL.

This chain joins TRBV18 and TRBJ2-7; 8 bases fit TRBD2. CDR1 KGHSH and CDR2 LQKENI come from the germline V gene. V lost 4 bases and J lost 2; bases outside the gene matches: 4. CDR3 size: 14 residues. The CDR3 loop is CASSQGRGAYEQYF. CDR3 coding DNA: TGTGCCAGCTCACAGGGGCGGGGGGCCTACGAGCAGTACTTC.

V usage is TRBV19 and J usage is TRBJ2-3; TRBD2 aligns across 14 bases. Unmatched junction bases numbered 3, after V lost 6 bases and J lost 4 bases. CDR1 and CDR2 from the germline V gene are LNHDA and SQIVND (reference sequence). The CDR3 runs 15 residues. In nucleotides, the CDR3 is TGTGCCAGTAGCCCGGGACTAGCGGGAGCAGATACGCAGTATTTT. Its protein product is CASSPGLAGADTQYF.

This clone ranks as medium-sized. The chain employs TRBV30 and TRBJ1-1; possible D gene TRBD1, 5 bases. CDR3 length: 13 residues. Germline V gives CDR1 GTSNPN, CDR2 SVGIG (reference sequence). The CDR3 reads CVKDGGGGTEAFF. As DNA, the CDR3 is TGTGTCAAGGACGGGGGTGGAGGCACTGAAGCTTTCTTT.